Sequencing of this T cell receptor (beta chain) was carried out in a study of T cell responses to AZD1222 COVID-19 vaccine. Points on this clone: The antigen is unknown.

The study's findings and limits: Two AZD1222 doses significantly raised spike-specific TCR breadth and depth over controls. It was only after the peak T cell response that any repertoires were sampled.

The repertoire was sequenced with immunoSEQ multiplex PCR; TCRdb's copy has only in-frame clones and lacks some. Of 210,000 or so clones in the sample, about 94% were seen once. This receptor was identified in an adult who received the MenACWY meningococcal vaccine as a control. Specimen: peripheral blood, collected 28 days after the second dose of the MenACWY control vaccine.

The CDR3 bases are TGTGCCAGCAGCTCCCTGACAGGGGAGGGCCAGCCCCAGCATTTT. Amino acids: CASSSLTGEGQPQHF. V usage is TRBV5-5 and J usage is TRBJ1-5; 8 bases fit TRBD1. CDR1 and CDR2 from the germline V gene are SGHKS and YYEKEE (reference sequence). With V trimmed by 3 bases and J by 7 bases, 9 bases remained unmatched. This CDR3 spans 15 amino acids.